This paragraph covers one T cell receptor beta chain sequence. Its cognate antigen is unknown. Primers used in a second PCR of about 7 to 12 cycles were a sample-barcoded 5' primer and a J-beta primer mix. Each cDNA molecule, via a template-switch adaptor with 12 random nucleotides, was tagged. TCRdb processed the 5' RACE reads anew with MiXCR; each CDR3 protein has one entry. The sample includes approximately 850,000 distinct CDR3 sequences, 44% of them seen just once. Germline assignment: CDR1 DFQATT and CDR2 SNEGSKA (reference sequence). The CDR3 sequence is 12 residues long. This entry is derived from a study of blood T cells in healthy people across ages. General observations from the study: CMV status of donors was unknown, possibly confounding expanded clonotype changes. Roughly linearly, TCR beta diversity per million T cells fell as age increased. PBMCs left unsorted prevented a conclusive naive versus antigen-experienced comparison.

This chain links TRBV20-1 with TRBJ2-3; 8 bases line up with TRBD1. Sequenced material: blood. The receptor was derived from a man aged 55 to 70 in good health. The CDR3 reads CMTGVSTDTQYF. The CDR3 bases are TGCATGACAGGGGTTAGCACAGATACGCAGTATTTT.